The rows below give T cell receptor beta chains drawn from one sample of a study of blood T cell repertoires in COVID-19. Only in-frame clones appear in the TCRdb table, and some are missing; sequencing was by immunoSEQ multiplex PCR. The table has 69,000 or so clones, roughly 80% seen once. Sample: peripheral blood. These TCRs come from an elderly woman with acute or convalescent COVID-19. The CDR3 runs from the conserved cysteine through the conserved F or W. D genes are given only for firm matches. A row's size may be missing; if present it is once, few, many or a size class.

>NA|TRBJ1-6|TRBV9|NA
CASSDNRVGTSPLHF
TGTGCCAGCAGCGATAACAGGGTCGGTACTTCACCCCTCCACTTT
>NA|TRBJ2-2|TRBV5-1|TRBD2
CASSTWGGGNTGELFF
TGCGCCAGCAGCACATGGGGCGGGGGAAACACCGGGGAGCTGTTTTTT
>NA|TRBJ1-4|TRBV19|NA
CASSRRNGNEKLFF
TGTGCCAGTAGTAGAAGAAACGGTAATGAAAAACTGTTTTTT
>NA|TRBJ2-7|TRBV27|TRBD2
CASSLNGGGSYEQYF
TGTGCCAGCAGTTTAAACGGGGGGGGTTCCTACGAGCAGTACTTC
>NA|TRBJ2-3|TRBV9|NA
CASSARPTGNLGDTQYF
TGTGCCAGCAGCGCCCGCCCGACAGGAAACTTGGGAGATACGCAGTATTTT
>NA|TRBJ2-7|TRBV3-1/TRBV3-2|TRBD1
CASSQDADRTYEQYF
TGTGCCAGCAGCCAAGACGCGGACAGGACCTACGAGCAGTACTTC
>NA|TRBJ2-3|TRBV5-1|NA
CASRSSTDTQYF
TGCGCCAGCAGATCTAGCACAGATACGCAGTATTTT
>NA|TRBJ1-2|TRBV10-3|TRBD1
CAISGTQGARGYTF
TGTGCCATCAGCGGGACCCAGGGGGCACGAGGCTACACCTTC
>NA|TRBJ2-1|TRBV5-6|NA
CASSLVGGNEQFF
TGTGCCAGCAGCTTGGTCGGAGGGAATGAGCAGTTCTTC
>NA|TRBJ2-7|TRBV6-2/TRBV6-3|TRBD2
CASSYSSPLGLAGNEQYF
TGTGCCAGCAGTTACTCCTCCCCCCTTGGACTAGCGGGGAACGAGCAGTACTTC
>NA|TRBJ2-5|TRBV7-9|TRBD1
CASSLGGTAQETQYF
TGTGCCAGCAGCTTAGGTGGGACAGCCCAAGAGACCCAGTACTTC
>NA|TRBJ2-5|TRBV5-4|TRBD2
CASSWGTTGLQETQYF
TGTGCCAGCAGTTGGGGGACTACCGGCCTCCAAGAGACCCAGTACTTC
>NA|TRBJ2-3|TRBV10-3|TRBD2
CAIGGLAGSGTDTQYF
TGTGCCATCGGGGGACTAGCGGGGAGTGGTACAGATACGCAGTATTTT
>NA|TRBJ2-7|TRBV10-3|TRBD1
CASQGDRGRPSKAYEQYF
TGTGCCAGCCAAGGGGACAGGGGGAGACCTAGCAAAGCCTACGAGCAGTACTTC
>once|TRBJ2-3|TRBV2|TRBD2
CASGLAGNTDTQYF
TGTGCCAGCGGACTAGCGGGTAACACAGATACGCAGTATTTT
>few|TRBJ1-1|TRBV7-8|TRBD1
CASSPSDRANTEAFF
TGTGCCAGCAGCCCCTCGGACAGGGCGAACACTGAAGCTTTCTTT
>NA|TRBJ2-1|TRBV15|TRBD1
CATSRRDRDYNEQFF
TGTGCCACCAGCAGACGGGACAGGGATTACAATGAGCAGTTCTTC
>NA|TRBJ2-7|TRBV2|TRBD1
CASSEAMLWQGADEQYF
TGTGCCAGCAGTGAAGCCATGCTGTGGCAGGGGGCCGACGAGCAGTACTTC
>NA|TRBJ1-1|TRBV6-1|NA
CASSETQGFEAFF
TGTGCCAGCAGTGAGACACAGGGTTTCGAAGCTTTCTTT
>NA|TRBJ1-2|TRBV6-5|TRBD1
CASTSGGGANGYTF
TGTGCCAGCACCAGTGGAGGGGGCGCGAATGGCTACACCTTC
>NA|TRBJ2-1|TRBV18|TRBD1
CASSPGQADNEQFF
TGTGCCAGCTCACCGGGACAGGCGGACAATGAGCAGTTCTTC
>NA|TRBJ2-4|TRBV5-4|TRBD2
CASSLGGGRVKNIQYF
TGTGCCAGCAGCTTGGGCGGGGGGAGAGTAAAAAACATTCAGTACTTC
>NA|TRBJ2-3|TRBV6-4|TRBD1
CARTTRGPKYF
TGTGCCAGGACGACCAGGGGGCCAAAGTATTTT
>NA|TRBJ1-1|TRBV11-2|NA
CASSFGMRAFF
TGTGCCAGCAGCTTCGGGATGCGGGCTTTCTTT
>NA|TRBJ2-2|TRBV7-9|TRBD1
CASSPGTGHTGELFF
TGTGCCAGCAGCCCAGGGACAGGGCACACCGGGGAGCTGTTTTTT
>once|TRBJ1-6|TRBV25-1|NA
CASSANNSPLHF
TGTGCCAGCAGTGCCAATAATTCACCCCTCCACTTT
>NA|TRBJ1-6|TRBV2|NA
CASSLADSRSPLHF
TGTGCCAGCAGTCTGGCCGACTCGCGTTCACCCCTCCACTTT
>few|TRBJ1-5|TRBV6-1|NA
CASSASPGHRNQPQHF
TGTGCCAGCAGTGCATCTCCGGGACATCGCAATCAGCCCCAGCATTTT
>NA|TRBJ1-2|TRBV5-1|NA
CASSLETGDYGYTF
TGCGCCAGCAGCTTGGAGACGGGGGACTATGGCTACACCTTC
>NA|TRBJ1-2|TRBV7-2|NA
CASSQEGYVNYGYTF
TGTGCCAGCAGCCAAGAGGGATACGTTAACTATGGCTACACCTTC
>NA|TRBJ1-3|TRBV25-1|NA
CASSEDSSGNTIYF
TGTGCCAGCAGCGAGGACAGCTCTGGAAACACCATATATTTT
>NA|TRBJ2-3|TRBV5-1|TRBD2
CASSLVGGGAMDTQYF
TGCGCCAGCAGCTTGGTGGGCGGGGGGGCGATGGATACGCAGTATTTT
>NA|TRBJ2-6|TRBV5-8|NA
CASSLIRDWSGANVLTF
TGTGCCAGCAGCTTGATCCGGGACTGGTCTGGGGCCAACGTCCTGACTTTC
>few|TRBJ2-7|TRBV29-1|TRBD1
CSVRDRNYEQYF
TGCAGCGTTCGGGACAGGAACTACGAGCAGTACTTC
>NA|TRBJ2-3|TRBV11-2|TRBD1
CASSIDRGSTDTQYF
TGTGCCAGCAGCATCGACAGGGGAAGCACAGATACGCAGTATTTT
>NA|TRBJ2-2|TRBV10-3|NA
CAISETGNGELFF
TGTGCCATCAGTGAAACGGGAAACGGGGAGCTGTTTTTT
>medium-sized|TRBJ2-1|TRBV6-4|TRBD1
CASSESTGTGSNEQFF
TGTGCCAGCAGTGAGTCGACCGGGACAGGGAGCAATGAGCAGTTCTTC
>NA|TRBJ1-4|TRBV6-6|NA
CASSPPLGEGNEKLFF
TGTGCCAGCAGTCCCCCCCTTGGGGAGGGTAATGAAAAACTGTTTTTT
>few|TRBJ2-7|TRBV25-1|NA
CASSDPGVSYEQYF
TGTGCCAGCAGTGATCCCGGGGTCTCCTACGAGCAGTACTTC
>NA|TRBJ1-2|TRBV5-6|TRBD1
CASRRPGQGQYGYTF
TGTGCCAGCAGGCGCCCGGGACAGGGGCAATATGGCTACACCTTC
>NA|TRBJ2-7|TRBV3-1/TRBV3-2|TRBD1
CASSHVTGAEQYF
TGTGCCAGCAGCCATGTGACAGGGGCCGAGCAGTACTTC
>NA|TRBJ2-7|TRBV12-3/TRBV12-4|NA
CASSPPLSVKYF
TGTGCCAGCAGTCCCCCCCTGTCCGTAAAGTACTTC
>few|TRBJ1-1|TRBV6-6|NA
CASSYVQGSNTEAFF
TGTGCCAGCAGTTACGTACAGGGTTCGAACACTGAAGCTTTCTTT
>NA|TRBJ2-1|TRBV4-1|NA
CASSPRSSREQFF
TGCGCCAGCAGCCCCCGGAGCAGTCGAGAGCAGTTCTTC
>NA|TRBJ2-7|TRBV28|NA
CASRGPVREQYF
TGTGCCAGCAGGGGCCCCGTTCGGGAGCAGTACTTC
>NA|TRBJ2-7|TRBV2|TRBD1
CASSALGQGGEQYF
TGTGCCAGCAGTGCGTTAGGACAGGGGGGCGAGCAGTACTTC
>few|TRBJ2-7|TRBV3-1/TRBV3-2|TRBD2
CASSRGLAGGYEQYF
TGTGCCAGCAGCCGCGGACTAGCGGGGGGCTACGAGCAGTACTTC
>NA|TRBJ2-3|TRBV9|TRBD2
CASSVYGGGADTQYF
TGTGCCAGCAGCGTATATGGCGGGGGGGCAGATACGCAGTATTTT
>NA|TRBJ1-6|TRBV6-5|TRBD1
CASSYWTGNSPLHF
TGTGCCAGCAGTTACTGGACAGGCAATTCACCCCTCCACTTT
>NA|TRBJ1-4|TRBV2|NA
CASSEEEKLFF
TGTGCCAGCAGCGAGGAGGAAAAACTGTTTTTT
>few|TRBJ1-4|TRBV4-1|TRBD1
CASSRKDGQGASGEKLFF
TGCGCCAGCAGCCGAAAAGACGGACAGGGGGCGTCGGGTGAAAAACTGTTTTTT
>NA|TRBJ2-1|TRBV10-1|NA
CASSEFRQSSYNEQFF
TGCGCCAGCAGTGAGTTTCGACAGAGCTCCTACAATGAGCAGTTCTTC
>once|TRBJ2-3|TRBV5-1|TRBD1
CASSLGGTGSTDTQYF
TGCGCCAGCAGCTTGGGGGGGACAGGGAGCACAGATACGCAGTATTTT